A single sample gave rise to the 21 T cell receptor beta chains below, sequenced in a study of cytomegalovirus exposure and HLA in healthy donors. Assay: immunoSEQ multiplex PCR; the TCRdb copy retains only in-frame clones and omits some. The repertoire holds some 150,000 clones, with around nine tenths as singletons. The sequenced material came from PBMCs. These TCRs come from a woman under 40 in good health and CMV-seronegative.

J is TRBJ1-5 and V is TRBV18; D perhaps matches TRBD1 (5 bases). The ends were cut back, 4 bases at V and 3 bases at J, with 13 bases in the middle. The CDR3 length is 15 residues. CDR1 KGHSH and CDR2 LQKENI come from the germline V gene. For the CDR3, the DNA is TGTGCCAGCTCACTGGAGGGGAGGGACAATCAGCCCCAGCATTTT. It encodes CASSLEGRDNQPQHF.

V is TRBV7-9 and J is TRBJ1-2, with D perhaps matching TRBD1 (6 bases). The V end lost 5 bases, the J end lost 7 bases, and 14 bases lay between the germline ends. The CDR3 is made up of 13 amino acids. Germline CDR1 is SEHNR and CDR2 is FQNEAQ (reference sequence). Written as DNA, the CDR3 is TGTGCCAGCAGCATACCGACAGGACCTGGCTACACCTTC. Its translation is CASSIPTGPGYTF. The variable domain in full, with the rest retrieved from reference TRBV7-9 and TRBJ1-2, is DTGVSQNPRHKITKRGQNVTFRCDPISEHNRLYWYRQTLGQGPEFLTYFQNEAQLEKSRLLSDRFSAERPKGSFSTLEIQRTEQGDSAMYLCASSIPTGPGYTFGSGTRLTVV.

In DNA form, the CDR3 reads TGTGCCAGCCAACAGGGGGATAACTTGGGCTATGGCTACACCTTC. This sequence encodes CASQQGDNLGYGYTF. The V call is TRBV10-3, the J call TRBJ1-2; TRBD1 matches 8 bases. Germline CDR1 is ENHRY and CDR2 is SYGVKD. CDR3 length equals 15 residues. V gave up 10 bases and J gave up 4 bases; unmatched junction bases: 14.

The rearrangement links TRBV6-1 to TRBJ2-7, with 7 bases lining up with TRBD1. The CDR3 is made up of 14 amino acids. With 2 bases clipped from V and 2 bases from J, the junction kept 3 bases outside the gene matches. CDR1 MNHNS and CDR2 SASEGT come from the germline V gene. The CDR3 sequence is CASSEMGQTYEQYF. CDR3 bases: TGTGCCAGCAGTGAAATGGGACAGACCTACGAGCAGTACTTC.

The chain employs TRBV28 and TRBJ1-4; tentative D call: TRBD1 (5 bases). Trimming took off 4 bases at V and 5 bases at J, with 17 bases between the two ends. This CDR3 has 16 amino acids. Germline V gene data show CDR1 as MDHEN and CDR2 as SYDVKM. CDR3 sequence: CASSYPSGGGNEKLFF. DNA of the CDR3: TGTGCCAGCAGTTATCCGTCGGGGGGAGGGAATGAAAAACTGTTTTTT.

This clone has a single count. The J gene is TRBJ1-2, the V gene TRBV6-5; a possible D gene is TRBD1 (5 bases). The CDR3 consists of 15 residues. Looked up from germline, CDR1 is MNHEY and CDR2 is SVGAGI. V gave up 0 bases and J gave up 4 bases, with 12 bases separating them. Here the CDR3 DNA reads TGTGCCAGCAGTTACTCTCCCAGGGAGGGCTATGGCTACACCTTC. This sequence encodes CASSYSPREGYGYTF.

The chain has TRBV5-4 and TRBJ1-3; 8 bases map to TRBD1. The CDR3 loop spans 16 amino acids. V shed 0 bases and J 4 bases; nucleotides not matched to a gene: 6. Germline CDR1 is SGHNT and CDR2 is YYREEE (reference sequence). As DNA, the CDR3 is TGTGCCAGCAGCTTGGGGCCGGCAGGGGGCGGAAACACCATATATTTT. Amino acids: CASSLGPAGGGNTIYF.

This sequence joins TRBV5-1 and TRBJ1-1; tentatively, D is TRBD1 (6 bases). Per the germline V gene, CDR1 is SGHRS and CDR2 is YFSETQ. V lost 3 bases, J lost 3 bases, and 12 bases lay in between. The CDR3 contains 14 residues. For the CDR3, the DNA is TGCGCCAGCAGCTACCAGGGGAGTGACACTGAAGCTTTCTTT. Its protein product is CASSYQGSDTEAFF.

The rearrangement uses TRBV5-1 and TRBJ2-1, with 10 bases aligning to TRBD2. Germline CDR1 and CDR2: SGHRS and YFSETQ. The CDR3 is made up of 17 amino acids. With 0 bases clipped from V and 4 bases from J, the junction kept 7 bases outside the gene matches. CDR3 sequence reads: CASSLVPSGGLYNEQFF. The CDR3 DNA follows: TGCGCCAGCAGCTTGGTTCCTAGCGGGGGCCTATACAATGAGCAGTTCTTC.

The rearrangement links TRBV2 to TRBJ2-5; D may be TRBD2 (6 bases). Trimming left V 6 bases short and J 0 bases short, with 14 bases between. Germline-derived CDR1 and CDR2 are SNHLY and FYNNEI. The CDR3 loop spans 15 amino acids. As DNA, the CDR3 is TGTGCCAGCAGCGAACTAGCATGGTACCAAGAGACCCAGTACTTC. Translating gives CASSELAWYQETQYF.

The V and J genes are TRBV4-2 and TRBJ2-5; a possible D gene is TRBD2 (6 bases). The germline CDR1 and CDR2 sequences are LGHNA and YNFKEQ. The CDR3 sequence is 16 residues long. V lost 1 base, J lost 4 bases, and 16 bases lay in between. Here the CDR3 reads CASSQGGSGWGETQYF. CDR3 sequence (DNA): TGTGCCAGCAGCCAAGGGGGTAGCGGTTGGGGAGAGACCCAGTACTTC.

This chain joins TRBV6-1 and TRBJ1-1, with D maybe TRBD1 (6 bases). Trimming took off 2 bases at V and 2 bases at J, with 9 bases between the two ends. The CDR3 extends over 14 amino acids. Germline V gene data show CDR1 as MNHNS and CDR2 as SASEGT. CDR3 nucleotide sequence: TGTGCCAGCAGTGAACGTGGGGGCAACACTGAAGCTTTCTTT. Its translation is CASSERGGNTEAFF.

V and J are TRBV4-1 and TRBJ1-1; maybe TRBD1 (5 bases). The germline gives CDR1 MGHRA, CDR2 YSYEKL. There are 15 residues in the CDR3. V dropped 1 base and J dropped 5 bases, with 14 bases sitting between them. CDR3 nucleotides: TGCGCCAGCAGCCAAGCTCAGGGTTTGCGGACTGAAGCTTTCTTT. It specifies CASSQAQGLRTEAFF.

The chain is built from TRBV7-6 and TRBJ1-3; D is uncertain. The V gene's germline CDR1 is SGHVS and CDR2 FNYEAQ. The CDR3 is 16 residues long. Trimming shortened V by 3 bases and J by 0 bases, and 12 bases separated the two germline ends. The CDR3 region is CASSLSRVYSGNTIYF. The DNA for the CDR3 is TGTGCCAGCAGCTTGTCTCGGGTTTACTCTGGAAACACCATATATTTT.

The chain carries TRBV2 and TRBJ2-5; 8 bases are shared with TRBD1. This CDR3 is built from 15 residues. The germline gives CDR1 SNHLY, CDR2 FYNNEI. The V and J ends lost 3 bases and 4 bases, in that order; junction bases with no gene match: 7. Here the CDR3 reads CASSEDVTGGETQYF. As DNA, the CDR3 is TGTGCCAGCAGTGAGGACGTCACAGGGGGAGAGACCCAGTACTTC. The complete variable domain, with remaining parts taken from reference TRBV2 and TRBJ2-5, reads EPEVTQTPSHQVTQMGQEVILRCVPISNHLYFYWYRQILGQKVEFLVSFYNNEISEKSEIFDDQFSVERPDGSNFTLKIRSTKLEDSAMYFCASSEDVTGGETQYFGPGTRLLVL.

V usage is TRBV27 and J usage is TRBJ2-1, with 9 bases that match TRBD2. Germline CDR1 is MNHEY and CDR2 is SMNVEV (reference sequence). CDR3 length: 15 amino acids. V lost 2 bases, J lost 3 bases, and 2 bases stayed unmatched. The CDR3 nucleotides are TGTGCCAGCAGTTTAGCGGGGGGGTTCTACAATGAGCAGTTCTTC. Protein: CASSLAGGFYNEQFF.

The rearrangement links TRBV27 to TRBJ1-2; 7 nucleotides line up with TRBD1. Germline trimming cut 3 bases from V and 4 bases from J; bases unmatched to any gene: 5. The CDR3 length is 14 residues. Germline CDR1 MNHEY, CDR2 SMNVEV (reference sequence). As DNA, the CDR3 is TGTGCCAGCAGTTTTGCAGGGGGTGGCTATGGCTACACCTTC. Encoded protein: CASSFAGGGYGYTF.

Regarding this clone: Within the sample, other DNA sequences also encode this same CDR3. The chain carries TRBV5-4 and TRBJ2-1, with 15 bases fitting TRBD2. Germline CDR1 is SGHNT and CDR2 is YYREEE (reference sequence). There are 15 residues in the CDR3. Trimming cost V 4 bases and J 6 bases; bases outside gene matches: 2. DNA of the CDR3: TGTGCCAGCAGCCCGGGACTAGCGGGGGGCAATGAGCAGTTCTTC. The encoded protein is CASSPGLAGGNEQFF.

The chain joins TRBV5-6 to TRBJ1-1; D is ambiguous. V lost 0 bases to trimming and J lost 6 bases, with 9 bases between them. Germline V gene data show CDR1 as SGHDT and CDR2 as YYEEEE. CDR3 length equals 13 residues. The CDR3, as DNA: TGTGCCAGCAGCTTGGGTGGGCGGGCTGAAGCTTTCTTT. The encoded protein is CASSLGGRAEAFF.

The rearrangement links TRBV5-4 to TRBJ1-1; 7 bases are a match to TRBD1. V lost 4 bases to trimming and J lost 5 bases; unmatched junction nucleotides: 2. Germline V gene lookup returns CDR1 SGHNT and CDR2 YYREEE (reference sequence). The CDR3 loop spans 12 amino acids. The CDR3 coding sequence is TGTGCCAGCAGCCCAGGGGGGACTGAAGCTTTCTTT. As protein: CASSPGGTEAFF.

The genes are TRBV10-2 and TRBJ2-7, with 10 bases identical to TRBD2. Germline V gives CDR1 WSHSY, CDR2 SAAADI. This CDR3 region has 17 residues. The junction had 11 bases not matched to a gene; V was cut back by 6 bases and J by 0 bases. The CDR3 spells CASRDKRGGPSSYEQYF. DNA for the CDR3: TGCGCCAGCAGAGATAAGCGGGGGGGCCCGAGCTCCTACGAGCAGTACTTC.